This passage covers 4 T cell receptor beta chains from one sample sequenced in a study of blood T cell repertoires in COVID-19. Produced via immunoSEQ multiplex PCR; TCRdb's table is partial and in-frame only. The table records more than 200,000 clones, more than 75% of them present only once. The specimen was peripheral blood. Receptors originate from a woman aged 60-75 years with COVID-19, enrolled during active disease.

The chain has TRBV3-1 (or the pseudogene TRBV3-2) and TRBJ1-4, with 7 bases lining up with TRBD1. CDR1 LGHDT and CDR2 YNNKEL come from the germline V gene (reference sequence). The trim removed 4 bases at V and 12 bases at J, leaving 8 bases unmatched. This CDR3 has 13 amino acids. Here the CDR3 reads CASSPDRPRELFF. CDR3 bases: TGTGCCAGCAGCCCGGACAGGCCTAGGGAACTGTTTTTT.

The rearrangement uses TRBV5-6 and TRBJ1-1; D not certain. CDR3 size: 12 residues. V lost 4 bases and J 1 base, leaving 5 bases between the germline ends. Germline lookup yields CDR1 SGHDT and CDR2 YYEEEE. CDR3 sequence (DNA): TGTGCCAGCAGCGGCGGGAACACTGAAGCTTTCTTT. It translates to CASSGGNTEAFF.

A single count supports this clone. The chain couples TRBV18 to TRBJ1-2, with a weak D call TRBD1 (5 bases). Trimming cost V 0 bases and J 4 bases, with 9 bases left between them. The CDR3 consists of 14 residues. The germline gives CDR1 KGHSH, CDR2 LQKENI. The CDR3 nucleotides are TGTGCCAGCTCACCACCCGGGGGGTCCTATGGCTACACCTTC. Translated, it gives CASSPPGGSYGYTF.

The J gene is TRBJ1-1, the V gene TRBV7-9, with TRBD1 identical over 9 bases. V was clipped by 1 base and J by 2 bases; unmatched bases: 8. Per the germline V gene, CDR1 is SEHNR and CDR2 is FQNEAQ (reference sequence). The length of the CDR3 is 17 residues. In DNA form, the CDR3 reads TGTGCCAGCAGCTTAGAGCTTTGGGGACAGGGAAACACTGAAGCTTTCTTT. It translates to CASSLELWGQGNTEAFF. The variable domain in full, with the rest retrieved from reference TRBV7-9 and TRBJ1-1, is DTGVSQNPRHKITKRGQNVTFRCDPISEHNRLYWYRQTLGQGPEFLTYFQNEAQLEKSRLLSDRFSAERPKGSFSTLEIQRTEQGDSAMYLCASSLELWGQGNTEAFFGQGTRLTVV.